The 14 T cell receptor beta chains below all came from one sample that was sequenced in a study of cytomegalovirus exposure and HLA in healthy donors (dated by TCRdb to the late 2010s). To prepare the library, the immunoSEQ multiplex PCR assay was applied. A mixture of 60 forward primers for TCR Vbeta segments and 13 reverse primers for TCR Jbeta segments was used in the multiplex PCR. Drawn from immuneACCESS, this table holds only the in-frame rearrangements with V and J called that TCRdb kept. Clones are partly lost; checked studies trace under half to an unresolved V gene and leave the rest unexplained. The sample data list about 130,000 clones, and around 82% of these were observed just once. Approximately 11% of the sample is in the top ten clones. Sequencing used PBMCs. The source is a man aged 25-45 years in good health and CMV-seropositive.

This clone has just a few counts. The same CDR3 is also encoded by other DNA sequences in this sample. This rearrangement joins TRBV5-1 to TRBJ2-1, with 7 nucleotides matching TRBD1. CDR3 length: 16 amino acids. Germline CDR1 SGHRS, CDR2 YFSETQ. Trimming cost V 0 bases and J 1 base; bases outside gene matches: 4. CDR3 protein: CASSLDQGVSYNEQFF. CDR3 coding DNA: TGCGCCAGCAGCTTGGATCAGGGGGTGTCCTACAATGAGCAGTTCTTC.

The V gene is TRBV4-2, the J gene TRBJ2-7; 13 nucleotides agree with TRBD2. The ends lost 4 bases at V and 3 bases at J; junction bases unmatched: 6. Germline V gives CDR1 LGHNA, CDR2 YNFKEQ. The CDR3 extends over 16 amino acids. The CDR3 spells CASSPRTSGSSYEQYF. CDR3 nucleotide sequence: TGTGCCAGCAGCCCTAGGACTAGCGGGAGTAGCTACGAGCAGTACTTC.

This chain links TRBV4-1 with TRBJ2-2, with TRBD2 matching 8 bases. Germline trimming cut 0 bases from V and 7 bases from J; bases unmatched to any gene: 10. CDR3 length equals 17 residues. Germline V gene data show CDR1 as MGHRA and CDR2 as YSYEKL. The chain's CDR3 is CASSQDRGGGPGGELFF. Here the CDR3 DNA reads TGCGCCAGCAGCCAAGATCGGGGGGGAGGGCCTGGCGGGGAGCTGTTTTTT.

V and J are TRBV6-6 and TRBJ1-2, with 7 nucleotides matching TRBD1. This CDR3 is built from 13 residues. The germline V gene has CDR1 MNHNY and CDR2 SVGAGI (reference sequence). J gave up 7 bases and V 2 bases, and 4 bases lay outside the gene matches. CDR3 nucleotides: TGTGCCAGCAGTTACGTAGGGGGCTTTGGCTACACCTTC. The encoded protein is CASSYVGGFGYTF.

This sequence joins TRBV9 and TRBJ2-3; no reliable D call. Germline V gene data show CDR1 as SGDLS and CDR2 as YYNGEE. V was trimmed by 1 base and J by 6 bases, leaving 6 bases between them. CDR3 size: 12 residues. Here the CDR3 reads CASSVHSDTQYF. The CDR3 DNA follows: TGTGCCAGCAGCGTACACTCGGATACGCAGTATTTT.

The chain employs TRBV5-1 and TRBJ2-7; 8 nucleotides match TRBD2. CDR1 is SGHRS, CDR2 YFSETQ, per germline. V was pared by 4 bases and J by 6 bases, with 21 bases of the junction left unmatched. CDR3 length: 18 residues. The CDR3 region has the DNA TGCGCCAGCAGCGGCCGGGGGGGGGTAATTGCCTCCTACGGCGAGCAGTACTTC. The encoded protein is CASSGRGGVIASYGEQYF.

The chain has TRBV7-2 and TRBJ1-1, with a possible D match to TRBD1 (6 bases). Looked up from germline, CDR1 is SGHTA and CDR2 is FQGNSA. This CDR3 is 13 amino acids long. Between the trimmed V and J ends, which lost 5 bases and 8 bases, there was a span of 15 bases. The CDR3: CASSNTGGQEAFF. CDR3 in DNA: TGTGCCAGCAGCAATACAGGAGGACAGGAAGCTTTCTTT.

The chain carries TRBV6-6 and TRBJ1-3; D is perhaps TRBD1 (5 bases). The germline V gene encodes CDR1 MNHNY and CDR2 SVGAGI (reference sequence). The CDR3 length is 15 residues. Trimming took off 0 bases at V and 3 bases at J, with 9 bases between the two ends. CDR3 loop: CASSYSSRGGNTIYF. In DNA, the CDR3 is TGTGCCAGCAGTTACTCGTCAAGGGGTGGAAACACCATATATTTT.

This clone was detected a few times. The rearrangement joins TRBV7-6 to TRBJ2-5; D not certain. Germline lookup yields CDR1 SGHVS and CDR2 FNYEAQ. The CDR3 is 16 residues long. The germline V and J ends were trimmed by 2 bases and 3 bases, with 16 bases remaining between them. For the CDR3, the DNA is TGTGCCAGCAGCTTAATGGCCACCCGGAGTAAAGAGACCCAGTACTTC. It is translated as CASSLMATRSKETQYF.

This clone occurred once. V and J are TRBV5-4 and TRBJ2-5; 7 bases agree with TRBD2. Germline CDR1 is SGHNT and CDR2 is YYREEE (reference sequence). The CDR3 sequence is 14 residues long. Trimming cost V 0 bases and J 4 bases; bases outside gene matches: 3. The CDR3 DNA is TGTGCCAGCAGCTTGGTTCCTAGCGGAGAGACCCAGTACTTC. It translates to CASSLVPSGETQYF. Variable domain in full (rest from reference TRBV5-4 and TRBJ2-5): ETGVTQSPTHLIKTRGQQVTLRCSSQSGHNTVSWYQQALGQGPQFIFQYYREEENGRGNFPPRFSGLQFPNYSSELNVNALELDDSALYLCASSLVPSGETQYFGPGTRLLVL.

Only a few counts were recorded for this clone. V gene TRBV30 combines with J gene TRBJ2-7; 9 bases map to TRBD1. Trimming cost V 7 bases and J 2 bases; bases outside gene matches: 12. Per germline, CDR1 GTSNPN and CDR2 SVGIG (reference sequence). The CDR3 length is 15 residues. CDR3 in amino acids: CASLSGTGITYEQYF. CDR3 coding DNA: TGTGCCTCCTTATCCGGGACAGGGATAACCTACGAGCAGTACTTC.

The rearrangement uses TRBV30 and TRBJ2-7; 10 bases are a match to TRBD2. Per germline, CDR1 GTSNPN and CDR2 SVGIG (reference sequence). There are 14 residues in the CDR3. J was trimmed by 5 bases and V by 2 bases; bases with no gene match: 6. CDR3 protein: CAWSRSSGSDEQYF. DNA of the CDR3: TGTGCCTGGAGTAGATCTAGCGGGAGTGACGAGCAGTACTTC.

CDR3 coding DNA: TGTGCCAGCAGCTTAGTCGTCTCTAGCGGACTAAGCTCCTACGAGCAGTACTTC. It encodes CASSLVVSSGLSSYEQYF. This sequence joins TRBV7-2 and TRBJ2-7, with TRBD2 matching over 7 bases. The V gene's germline CDR1 is SGHTA and CDR2 FQGNSA. This CDR3 is built from 18 residues. The V segment lost 1 base and the J segment 0 bases; nucleotides outside the gene matches: 12.

This clone occurred once. Other DNA sequences from this sample encode an identical CDR3 as well. The chain employs TRBV4-3 and TRBJ2-7, with 11 nucleotides matching TRBD1. The CDR3 has 16 amino acids. V trimming: 0 bases; J trimming: 3 bases; junction bases outside the gene matches: 4. The germline gives CDR1 LGHNA, CDR2 YSLEER. As DNA, the CDR3 is TGCGCCAGCAGCCAAGATGGCGGGACAGGGGGCTACGAGCAGTACTTC. Amino acids: CASSQDGGTGGYEQYF.